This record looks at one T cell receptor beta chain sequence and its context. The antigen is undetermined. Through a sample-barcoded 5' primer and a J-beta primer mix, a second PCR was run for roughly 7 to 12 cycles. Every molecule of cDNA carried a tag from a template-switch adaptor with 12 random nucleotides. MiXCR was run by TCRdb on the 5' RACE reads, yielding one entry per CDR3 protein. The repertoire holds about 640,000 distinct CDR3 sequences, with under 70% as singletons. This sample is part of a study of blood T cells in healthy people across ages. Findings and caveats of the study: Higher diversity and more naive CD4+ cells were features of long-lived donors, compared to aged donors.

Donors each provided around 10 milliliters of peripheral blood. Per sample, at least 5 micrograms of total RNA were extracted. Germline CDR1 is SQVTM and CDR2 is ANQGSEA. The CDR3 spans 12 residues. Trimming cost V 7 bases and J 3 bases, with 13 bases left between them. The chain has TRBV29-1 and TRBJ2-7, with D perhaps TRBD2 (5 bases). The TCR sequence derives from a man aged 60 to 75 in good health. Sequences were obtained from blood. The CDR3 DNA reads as TGCAGCGCAAGGGAAGGAGGCTACGAGCAGTACTTC. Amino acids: CSAREGGYEQYF.